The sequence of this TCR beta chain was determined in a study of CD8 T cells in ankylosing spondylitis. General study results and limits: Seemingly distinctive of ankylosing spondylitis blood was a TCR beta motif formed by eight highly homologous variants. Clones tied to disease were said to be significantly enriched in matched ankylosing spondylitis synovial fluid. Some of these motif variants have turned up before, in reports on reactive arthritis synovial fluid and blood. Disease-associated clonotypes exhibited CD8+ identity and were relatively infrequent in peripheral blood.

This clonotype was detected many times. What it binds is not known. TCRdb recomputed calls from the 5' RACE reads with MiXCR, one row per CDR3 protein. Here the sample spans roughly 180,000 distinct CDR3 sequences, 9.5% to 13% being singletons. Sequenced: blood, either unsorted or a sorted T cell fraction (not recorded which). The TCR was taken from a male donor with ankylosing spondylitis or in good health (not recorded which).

The CDR3, as DNA: TGTGCCAGCAGCTCTCTGGACAGGGGGGTCCCCAATGAGCAGTTCTTC. It is translated as CASSSLDRGVPNEQFF. The gene calls are TRBV5-6 and TRBJ2-1, with 10 bases aligning to TRBD1. The V gene's germline CDR1 is SGHDT and CDR2 YYEEEE. V lost 3 bases to trimming and J lost 6 bases; unmatched junction nucleotides: 9. This CDR3 is 16 amino acids long.